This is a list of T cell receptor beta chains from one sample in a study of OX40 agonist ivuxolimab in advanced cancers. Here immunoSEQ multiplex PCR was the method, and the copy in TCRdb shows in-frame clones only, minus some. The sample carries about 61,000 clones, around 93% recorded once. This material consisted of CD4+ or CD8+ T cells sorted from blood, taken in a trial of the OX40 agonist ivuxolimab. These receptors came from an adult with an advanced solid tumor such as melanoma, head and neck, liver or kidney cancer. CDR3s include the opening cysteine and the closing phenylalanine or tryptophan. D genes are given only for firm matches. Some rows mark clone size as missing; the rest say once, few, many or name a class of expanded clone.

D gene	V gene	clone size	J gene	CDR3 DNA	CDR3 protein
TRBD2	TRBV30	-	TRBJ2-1	TGTGCCTGGAACCCCCTAGCGGGAGGTATAAATGAGCAGTTCTTC	CAWNPLAGGINEQFF
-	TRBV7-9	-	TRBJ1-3	TGTGCCAGCAGCTATGGAAACACCATATATTTT	CASSYGNTIYF
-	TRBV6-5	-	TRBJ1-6	TGTGCCAGCAGTTCGGGGGAGACTCCGAATTCACCCCTCCACTTT	CASSSGETPNSPLHF
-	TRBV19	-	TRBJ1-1	TGTGCCAGTAGTGAGTTCGGGTGGAACACTGAAGCTTTCTTT	CASSEFGWNTEAFF
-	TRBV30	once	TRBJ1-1	TGTGCCTGGAGCCCCCAGGGGCTCGGCACTGAAGCTTTCTTT	CAWSPQGLGTEAFF
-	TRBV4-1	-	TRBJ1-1	TGCGCCAGCAGCCAACGGACACGCATCGAAGCTTTCTTT	CASSQRTRIEAFF
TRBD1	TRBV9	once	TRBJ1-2	TGTGCCAGCAGCGCAGGGGGCTCTGGCTACACCTTC	CASSAGGSGYTF
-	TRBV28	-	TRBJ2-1	TGTGCCAGCAGTTTTGGCCGCTCCGAGCAGTTCTTC	CASSFGRSEQFF
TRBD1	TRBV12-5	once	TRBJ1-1	TGTGCTAGTGGTTTGCCACCGGGACAGGGGTTGTCCACTGAAGCTTTCTTT	CASGLPPGQGLSTEAFF
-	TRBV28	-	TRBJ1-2	TGTGCCAGCAGTTTACTCCTGGGGTACGGCTACACCTTC	CASSLLLGYGYTF
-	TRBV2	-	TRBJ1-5	TGTGCCAGCAGTGAGGGCCAGGGAAGCCAGCCCCAGCATTTT	CASSEGQGSQPQHF
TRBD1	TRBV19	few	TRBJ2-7	TGTGCCAGTCGACAGGGTTTAGGGGAGCAGTACTTC	CASRQGLGEQYF
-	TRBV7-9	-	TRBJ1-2	TGTGCCAGCAGCTTCGTCAGGGACTATGGCTACACCTTC	CASSFVRDYGYTF
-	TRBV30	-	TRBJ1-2	TGTGCCTTTTGGTTGGGACTAGAGGACGGGTATGGCTACACCTTC	CAFWLGLEDGYGYTF